The rows below give T cell receptor beta chains drawn from one sample of a study of blood T cell repertoires in COVID-19. The protocol was immunoSEQ multiplex PCR, while the TCRdb copy is restricted to in-frame clones and leaves out a portion. The sample yields about 230,000 clones, around nine tenths seen once. The specimen sequenced was PBMCs or T cells enriched from blood (not recorded which). The receptors come from a woman aged 30 to 39 with acute COVID-19. The conserved cysteine and the conserved F or W are not part of the CDR3 here. Clone sizes are given selectively: once, few, many, or a class where the clone is expanded.

v_gene,j_gene,abundance,CDR3aa
TRBV6-1,TRBJ2-3,once,ASSGRLFGGVDTDTQY
TRBV29-1,TRBJ1-5,.,SVTGGGSQPQH
TRBV19,TRBJ2-1,.,ASSGSGGAVEQF
TRBV2,TRBJ1-4,.,ASKRTDRTYEKLF
TRBV19,TRBJ1-5,.,ASSIPRGRMKPQH
TRBV7-9,TRBJ1-1,.,ASRRPGNTEAF
TRBV3-1/TRBV3-2,TRBJ1-1,.,ASSRLGSEAF
TRBV6-5,TRBJ2-1,.,ASIEASINEQF
TRBV9,TRBJ2-5,.,ASSEDRGWETQY
TRBV7-9,TRBJ2-7,.,ASSNPRDRAYEQY
TRBV29-1,TRBJ2-7,.,SVEEGTAYEQY
TRBV20-1,TRBJ2-3,.,SAGYTGE
TRBV6-6,TRBJ1-3,.,ASSRVQGANSGNTIY
TRBV14,TRBJ2-1,.,ASSQERGNWNNEQF
TRBV9,TRBJ1-5,.,ASSADDRNQPQH
TRBV12-3/TRBV12-4,TRBJ1-1,.,ASTGRGTEAF
TRBV5-4,TRBJ1-1,once,ASSFQGSTEAF
TRBV7-8,TRBJ2-7,.,ASSPFRNRGTDEQY
TRBV19,TRBJ1-5,.,ASSISSTGNQPQH
TRBV10-3,TRBJ1-4,.,AVSAWGVREEKLF
TRBV5-1,TRBJ1-3,.,ASRKQGTGNTIY
TRBV24-1,TRBJ2-5,once,ATSDPRGGEQETQY
TRBV7-9,TRBJ1-1,.,ASSLTPNQGEAF
TRBV11-2,TRBJ2-7,.,ASSPNFGSYEQY
TRBV6-5,TRBJ1-1,few,ASSPTGGGNTEAF
TRBV7-2,TRBJ1-2,.,ASSLGTGNMEGYT
TRBV9,TRBJ2-3,.,ASSALAGGTDTQY
TRBV4-1,TRBJ1-5,.,ASSQDPPGRQPQH
TRBV19,TRBJ1-6,.,ASSGGQGDDSPLH
TRBV7-8,TRBJ1-4,.,ASSRGAGYDEKLF
TRBV5-4,TRBJ2-3,.,ASSLGRRGGNTDTQY
TRBV2,TRBJ2-7,.,AAFSDNSYEQY
TRBV11-2,TRBJ1-1,.,ASSPNDRNTEAF
TRBV5-1,TRBJ1-5,few,ASSLFGGNQPQH
TRBV9,TRBJ2-5,.,ASSDLSGGAETQY
TRBV9,TRBJ2-3,once,ASSVGSPWSSTDTQY
TRBV2,TRBJ1-4,.,ASSDTTNEKLF
TRBV27,TRBJ2-1,.,ASSSPGQRYNEQF
TRBV19,TRBJ1-1,.,ASSTGLVTEAF
TRBV7-2,TRBJ1-1,.,ASSPLVAMNTEAF
TRBV5-4,TRBJ2-7,.,AGRDRGSYEQY
TRBV10-3,TRBJ1-1,.,AIRGGPRTEAF
TRBV5-1,TRBJ2-3,.,ASSSGGGGDDTQY
TRBV19,TRBJ2-7,.,ASSIALAPGEQY
TRBV27,TRBJ2-2,.,ASSLRDRADGELF
TRBV5-6,TRBJ2-6,.,ASSLKGTPSGANVLT
TRBV6-5,TRBJ2-2,.,ASTRLARNTGELF
TRBV15,TRBJ1-1,once,ATSNGGSTEAF
TRBV27,TRBJ2-2,.,ASSLSGRGELF
TRBV19,TRBJ1-4,.,ASKTGGDEKLF
TRBV4-3,TRBJ2-1,.,ASSQRTSSYNEQF